Listed below are T cell receptor beta chains from one sample, sequenced in a study of blood T cell repertoires in COVID-19. TCRdb's copy holds only in-frame clones and misses some; the assay was immunoSEQ multiplex PCR. The data hold more than 110,000 clones, with roughly 85% observed a single time. Sequencing was done on a sample of PBMCs or T cells enriched from blood (not recorded which). Every receptor here comes from a woman aged 45 to 65 who had recovered from COVID-19. Both conserved end residues are part of each CDR3. D genes are given only for firm matches. Some rows mark clone size as missing; the rest say once, few, many or name a class of expanded clone.

J,size,V,D,DNA,CDR3
TRBJ2-3,.,TRBV14,TRBD1,TGTGCCAGCAGCCGAGGGGACAGGGGCACAGATACGCAGTATTTT,CASSRGDRGTDTQYF
TRBJ1-6,few,TRBV18,TRBD1,TGTGCCAGCTCACCATTGGACAGGGGTGGCAATTCACCCCTCCACTTT,CASSPLDRGGNSPLHF
TRBJ2-2,.,TRBV29-1,TRBD1,TGCAGCGCCTGGGGCGGGACAGGGGGTTCCGGGGAGCTGTTTTTT,CSAWGGTGGSGELFF
TRBJ2-3,once,TRBV29-1,.,TGCAGCGTCGTGAGAGCCGGGTTAGGAGATACGCAGTATTTT,CSVVRAGLGDTQYF
TRBJ1-2,.,TRBV11-1,.,TGTGCCAGCACCCCCCCAGGGGTGAACGGCTACACCTTC,CASTPPGVNGYTF
TRBJ2-7,.,TRBV7-9,.,TGTGCCAGCAGCTTAGCGAGCTCCTACGAGCAGTACTTC,CASSLASSYEQYF
TRBJ2-5,.,TRBV5-1,TRBD2,TGCGCCAGCAGCTTTAGACTAGCGGGAGGGCCTATAGAGACCCAGTACTTC,CASSFRLAGGPIETQYF
TRBJ1-4,few,TRBV5-5,.,TGTGCCAGCAGCCTAGTGGGAGGTACTAATGAAAAACTGTTTTTT,CASSLVGGTNEKLFF
TRBJ2-1,.,TRBV6-5,.,TGTGCCAGCAGTCCACGACTCCACAATGAGCAGTTCTTC,CASSPRLHNEQFF
TRBJ2-5,.,TRBV24-1,TRBD1,TGTGCCACCAGTGGCCGGGGACAGGTGCAAGAGACCCAGTACTTC,CATSGRGQVQETQYF
TRBJ1-1,few,TRBV7-3,.,TGTGCCAGCAGCCCAAACACAGGGTTAACTGAAGCTTTCTTT,CASSPNTGLTEAFF
TRBJ2-7,.,TRBV5-1,TRBD2,TGCGCCAGCAGCTCGTGGGGTGCGGGAGGTTACGAGCAGTACTTC,CASSSWGAGGYEQYF
TRBJ2-5,.,TRBV28,TRBD2,TGTGCCAGCAGTTTATGGAGCAGGACTAGCGGGAGGGACCGGCTTGAGCAAGAGACCCAGTACTTC,CASSLWSRTSGRDRLEQETQYF
TRBJ1-3,.,TRBV30,TRBD1,TGTGCCTCTCCGGGGACAGGGACCGGAAACACCATATATTTT,CASPGTGTGNTIYF
TRBJ1-6,.,TRBV7-9,.,TGTGCCAGCAGCATATCAACAGGGACCTCCTATAATTCACCCCTCCACTTT,CASSISTGTSYNSPLHF
TRBJ1-1,.,TRBV6-5,.,TGTGCCAGCAGTTACTCCAGACTCAACACTGAAGCTTTCTTT,CASSYSRLNTEAFF
TRBJ1-1,.,TRBV18,.,TGTGCCAGCTCACTTTACTCCCCGGAGGTCGACACTGAAGCTTTCTTT,CASSLYSPEVDTEAFF
TRBJ2-2,few,TRBV27,.,TGTGCCAGCAGGACAGACAGGTTTTCCGGGGAGCTGTTTTTT,CASRTDRFSGELFF
TRBJ2-3,.,TRBV5-1,TRBD1,TGCGCCAGCAGCTTGGGACAGGGTGGCACAGATACGCAGTATTTT,CASSLGQGGTDTQYF
TRBJ1-1,.,TRBV5-1,.,TGCGCCAGCAGCTTGGAGCGGGGGCGGAACACTGAAGCTTTCTTT,CASSLERGRNTEAFF
TRBJ2-5,.,TRBV7-2,.,TGTGCCAGCAGCTTAGTCTTTCAGGAGACCCAGTACTTC,CASSLVFQETQYF
TRBJ2-7,.,TRBV18,.,TGTGCCAGCTCACCCCAGGACAGCACCTACGAGCAGTACTTC,CASSPQDSTYEQYF
TRBJ2-1,.,TRBV2,TRBD2,TGTGCCAGCAGTCGGACTAGCGGGGGGGCTAATGAGCAGTTCTTC,CASSRTSGGANEQFF
TRBJ2-7,.,TRBV7-2,TRBD1,TGTGCCAGCAGCTCAATCGACAGGGGCTTGACCTACGAGCAGTACTTC,CASSSIDRGLTYEQYF
TRBJ2-5,.,TRBV5-8,.,TGTGCCAGCAACGAACAGGGTAGGGAGACCCAGTACTTC,CASNEQGRETQYF
TRBJ2-5,once,TRBV5-1,.,TGCGCCAGCAGCCAGTACCAAGAGACCCAGTACTTC,CASSQYQETQYF
TRBJ1-6,.,TRBV28,.,TGTGCCAGCAGTTTACGGGGGGATTCACCCCTCCACTTT,CASSLRGDSPLHF
TRBJ2-1,.,TRBV5-4,.,TGTGCCAGCAGCTCCCCCCCCAACAATGAGCAGTTCTTC,CASSSPPNNEQFF
TRBJ1-2,.,TRBV12-3/TRBV12-4,.,TGTGCCAGCAGTCCGGACATCTTCTATGGCTACACCTTC,CASSPDIFYGYTF
TRBJ2-1,.,TRBV28,.,TGTGCCAGCAAGGAAACTAGGAATGAGCAGTTCTTC,CASKETRNEQFF
TRBJ2-5,.,TRBV6-5,.,TGTGCCAGCAGCTCCTCGACTGAGACCCAGTACTTC,CASSSSTETQYF
TRBJ2-7,.,TRBV7-8,TRBD1,TGTGCCAGCAGCTTGAGACCGAGACAGTCCGGGACAGGGATTTTCTACGAGCAGTACTTC,CASSLRPRQSGTGIFYEQYF
TRBJ1-1,.,TRBV28,TRBD1,TGTGCCAGCTTAAGGCCCACAGGGGTGACTGAAGCTTTCTTT,CASLRPTGVTEAFF
TRBJ1-2,.,TRBV29-1,.,TGCAGCGTTGGAATCAGTAGCTACACCTTC,CSVGISSYTF
TRBJ1-2,.,TRBV2,.,TGTGCCAGCTACTCAGGGATTGGCTACACCTTC,CASYSGIGYTF
TRBJ2-2,few,TRBV3-1/TRBV3-2,TRBD2,TGTGCCAGCAGCCAAGTCACTAGCGGGGGGTTCGGGGAGCTGTTTTTT,CASSQVTSGGFGELFF
TRBJ2-5,.,TRBV27,TRBD1,TGTGCCAGCGCGTCCAACAGGGGGCTATTGGAGACCCAGTACTTC,CASASNRGLLETQYF
TRBJ2-5,.,TRBV5-4,TRBD2,TGTGCCAGCAGCACGACTAGCGGGAGGAGGGAGACCCAGTACTTC,CASSTTSGRRETQYF
TRBJ1-5,.,TRBV7-2,.,TGTGCCAGCAGCTTATATTACGAGGGATCGGGGCCCCAGCATTTT,CASSLYYEGSGPQHF
TRBJ1-4,.,TRBV5-1,.,TGCGCCAGCAGCTTGGACAGACCAAATGAAAAACTGTTTTTT,CASSLDRPNEKLFF
TRBJ1-5,.,TRBV10-3,.,TGTGCCATCAAGAGTGGGGGCCAGAATCAGCCCCAGCATTTT,CAIKSGGQNQPQHF
TRBJ1-5,.,TRBV27,.,TGTGCCAGCAGCCTGGGGGGTATTCAGCCCCAGCATTTT,CASSLGGIQPQHF
TRBJ2-7,.,TRBV7-2,TRBD2,TGTGCCAGCAGCTTAGGGGAGCGGGGATGGGGCTACGAGCAGTACTTC,CASSLGERGWGYEQYF
TRBJ1-1,.,TRBV7-8,.,TGTGCCAGCAGCACCCAGGGTACGCTCAATGAAGCTTTCTTT,CASSTQGTLNEAFF
TRBJ1-2,.,TRBV9,TRBD1,TGTGCCAGCAGCGACGACAGGGGTGGCTATGGCTACACCTTC,CASSDDRGGYGYTF
TRBJ1-4,few,TRBV3-1/TRBV3-2,.,TGTGCCAGCAGCCCCCAGGGGGAAAAACTGTTTTTT,CASSPQGEKLFF
TRBJ2-3,.,TRBV19,TRBD1,TGTGCCAGTAGCCCTATCGGGACAGGGGGCTCTTCGCGGGAGGTCGATACGCAGTATTTT,CASSPIGTGGSSREVDTQYF
TRBJ1-2,.,TRBV10-3,.,TGTGCCATCAGTGAGGAGGCGGGGCCGGGTGAGGGCTACACCTTC,CAISEEAGPGEGYTF
TRBJ2-7,.,TRBV9,TRBD2,TGTGCCAGCAGCGTAGTGGGCGGGAGGGTGCACGAGCAGTACTTC,CASSVVGGRVHEQYF
TRBJ2-2,.,TRBV6-5,.,TGTGCCAGCAAACTTTCTACGTTCGGGGAGCTGTTTTTT,CASKLSTFGELFF
TRBJ1-2,.,TRBV18,.,TGTGCCAGCGGCAAGGGGGACTATGGCTACACCTTC,CASGKGDYGYTF
TRBJ2-5,.,TRBV4-1,.,TGCGCCAGCAGCCAAGATATATGGGGGAGGCGGGAGACCCAGTACTTC,CASSQDIWGRRETQYF
TRBJ2-1,.,TRBV27,.,TGTGCCAGCAGTTTGGGGCTAGCGAGTATCAATGAGCAGTTCTTC,CASSLGLASINEQFF
TRBJ2-1,.,TRBV7-9,.,TGTGCCAGCAGCTTCTCCCAGGGGCCGTACAATGAGCAGTTCTTC,CASSFSQGPYNEQFF
TRBJ2-3,.,TRBV10-3,TRBD2,TGTGCCATCAGGGGAGCGGGGAGGGCAGATACGCAGTATTTT,CAIRGAGRADTQYF
TRBJ1-5,few,TRBV2,TRBD1,TGTGCCAGCAGGGGGACAGGGGCTGTCCAGCCCCAGCATTTT,CASRGTGAVQPQHF
TRBJ2-2,few,TRBV7-3,.,TGTGCCAGCAGCCTAAACACCGGGGAGCTGTTTTTT,CASSLNTGELFF
TRBJ1-1,.,TRBV15,.,TGTGCCACCAGCAGAGACAGCACTGAAGCTTTCTTT,CATSRDSTEAFF